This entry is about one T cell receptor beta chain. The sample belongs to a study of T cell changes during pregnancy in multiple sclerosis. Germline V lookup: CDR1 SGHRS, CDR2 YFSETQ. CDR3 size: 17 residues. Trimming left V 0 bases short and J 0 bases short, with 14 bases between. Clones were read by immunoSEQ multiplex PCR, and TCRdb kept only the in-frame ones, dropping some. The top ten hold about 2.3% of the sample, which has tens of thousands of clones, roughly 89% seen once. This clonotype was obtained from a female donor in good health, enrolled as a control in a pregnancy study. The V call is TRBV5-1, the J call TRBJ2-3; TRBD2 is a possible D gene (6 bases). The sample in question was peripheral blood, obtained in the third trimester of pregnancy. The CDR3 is CASSLGGDSTSTDTQYF. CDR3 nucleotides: TGCGCCAGCAGCTTGGGGGGGGACTCCACTAGCACAGATACGCAGTATTTT.